One sample yielded the 7 T cell receptor beta chains listed below, sequenced in a study of cytomegalovirus exposure and HLA in healthy donors. With 60 Vbeta and 13 Jbeta primers, the PCR was carried out. The table came from immunoSEQ multiplex PCR; TCRdb's copy has only in-frame clones and leaves some out. This table holds more than 90,000 clones, over 60% found once. The material sequenced was PBMCs. These receptors came from a human donor in good health.

This sequence joins TRBV23-1 and TRBJ2-4; D possibly corresponds to TRBD2 (7 bases). TRBV23-1 is placed among ORFs of uncertain function. The CDR3 is made up of 20 amino acids. V lost 1 base to trimming and J lost 0 bases, with 22 bases between them. CDR3 loop: CASSQWSPRRGRGAKNIQYF. The CDR3 nucleotides are TGCGCCAGCAGTCAATGGTCCCCCAGAAGGGGGAGGGGAGCCAAAAACATTCAGTACTTC.

The chain carries TRBV27 and TRBJ1-2; no firm D call. Germline assignment: CDR1 MNHEY and CDR2 SMNVEV (reference sequence). The germline V and J ends were trimmed by 5 bases and 0 bases, with 13 bases remaining between them. CDR3 size: 15 residues. CDR3 loop: CASSGWAGANYGYTF. CDR3 bases: TGTGCCAGCAGTGGGTGGGCCGGGGCTAACTATGGCTACACCTTC.

The chain carries TRBV29-1 and TRBJ2-4; 14 bases line up with TRBD2. Germline trimming cut 4 bases from V and 3 bases from J; bases unmatched to any gene: 11. The CDR3 covers 18 residues. Looked up from germline, CDR1 is SQVTM and CDR2 is ANQGSEA. CDR3 nucleotide sequence: TGCAGCGTTGGGCGACTAGCGGGAGGGCCGTTAGACAAAAACATTCAGTACTTC. Its translation is CSVGRLAGGPLDKNIQYF.

This clone was recorded once. This chain joins TRBV5-4 and TRBJ1-2, with a weak D call TRBD1 (6 bases). V gave up 2 bases and J gave up 10 bases, with 21 bases separating them. From germline, CDR1 is SGHNT and CDR2 YYREEE (reference sequence). The CDR3 spans 15 residues. This CDR3 reads CASSLLGGGGHDYTF. The CDR3 region has the DNA TGTGCCAGCAGCTTACTCGGGGGGGGCGGACATGACTACACCTTC.

The chain recombines TRBV5-4 with TRBJ1-1; D ambiguous. Germline CDR1 is SGHNT and CDR2 is YYREEE (reference sequence). Trimming left V 3 bases short and J 5 bases short, with 26 bases between. The CDR3 loop spans 18 amino acids. The CDR3 sequence is CASSSALLSGEWVTEAFF. Here the CDR3 DNA reads TGTGCCAGCAGCTCCGCACTATTGAGTGGGGAGTGGGTGACTGAAGCTTTCTTT. The complete variable domain, with remaining parts taken from reference TRBV5-4 and TRBJ1-1, reads ETGVTQSPTHLIKTRGQQVTLRCSSQSGHNTVSWYQQALGQGPQFIFQYYREEENGRGNFPPRFSGLQFPNYSSELNVNALELDDSALYLCASSSALLSGEWVTEAFFGQGTRLTVV.

The V call is TRBV29-1, the J call TRBJ1-6, with D perhaps matching TRBD1 (6 bases). The CDR3 runs to 12 residues. V lost 6 bases and J 8 bases, leaving 11 bases between the germline ends. The V gene's germline CDR1 is SQVTM and CDR2 ANQGSEA. CDR3: CSVSDSYSPLHF. As DNA, the CDR3 is TGCAGCGTCTCGGACAGTTATTCACCCCTCCACTTT.

The V gene is TRBV2, the J gene TRBJ2-3, with D maybe TRBD1 (6 bases). V dropped 7 bases and J dropped 0 bases, with 20 bases sitting between them. The V gene's germline CDR1 is SNHLY and CDR2 FYNNEI. The CDR3 length is 17 residues. The CDR3 DNA reads as TGTGCCAGCAACGGAAAATTGGGGGCTGCTAGCACAGATACGCAGTATTTT. Its translation is CASNGKLGAASTDTQYF.